The rows below give T cell receptor beta chains drawn from one sample of a study of blood T cell repertoires in COVID-19. Using immunoSEQ multiplex PCR, the repertoire was profiled, and TCRdb retains in-frame clones only, with some absent. The table records fewer than 70,000 clones, roughly 85% of them present only once. Sequencing used peripheral blood. The receptor set was obtained from a man aged 50 or older with acute or convalescent COVID-19. Both conserved end residues are part of each CDR3. The D gene is left open where the match is weak. The size field is filled for only some rows; it gives once, few, many or a size class.

J gene	clone size	D gene	V gene	CDR3 DNA	CDR3 protein
TRBJ2-7	few	TRBD1	TRBV14	TGTGCCAGCAGCCAAGTAGGGGGGACAGGGTCCTACGAGCAGTACTTC	CASSQVGGTGSYEQYF
TRBJ2-3	NA	TRBD1	TRBV6-1	TGTGCCAGCAGTGAGTGGACAGGGGTGGATACGCAGTATTTT	CASSEWTGVDTQYF
TRBJ1-5	NA	NA	TRBV2	TGTGCCAGCAGTGTGACAGGAGCCAATCAGCCCCAGCATTTT	CASSVTGANQPQHF
TRBJ2-5	NA	NA	TRBV18	TGTGCCAGCTCACCCTCTACCGATCCGTCAGAGACCCAGTACTTC	CASSPSTDPSETQYF
TRBJ2-5	NA	TRBD2	TRBV6-6	TGTGCCAGCACAGGGACTAGCGGACAAGAGACCCAGTACTTC	CASTGTSGQETQYF
TRBJ2-4	NA	NA	TRBV5-4	TGTGCCAGCAGCACGGGACTTCCAGTAGCCAAAAACATTCAGTACTTC	CASSTGLPVAKNIQYF
TRBJ1-3	NA	TRBD1	TRBV24-1	TGTGCCACCAGTGTCTCGGGACAGGGACACACCATATATTTT	CATSVSGQGHTIYF
TRBJ1-2	NA	NA	TRBV5-4	TGTGCCAGCAGCGTCGGGAGGACAGTCTATGGCTACACCTTC	CASSVGRTVYGYTF
TRBJ1-5	NA	NA	TRBV2	TGTGCCAGCACCTACCGACAGGACAATCAGCCCCAGCATTTT	CASTYRQDNQPQHF
TRBJ2-3	NA	TRBD2	TRBV6-1	TGTGCCAGCAGTGAATGGGCTAGCGGGGGGGCCCTCCGATTGCGAGATACGCAGTATTTT	CASSEWASGGALRLRDTQYF